Listed here is a single T cell receptor beta chain. Its specificity is unknown. The sample belongs to a study of cytomegalovirus exposure and HLA in healthy donors. The study ran its PCR with 60 Vbeta and 13 Jbeta primers. Measured with immunoSEQ multiplex PCR; TCRdb has only the in-frame clones, and not every one. The table has 70,000 to 95,000 clones, roughly four fifths seen once. Points from the study as a whole: Researchers reported in a later analysis that a missense DCLRE1C variant was tied to TCR beta V- and J-gene trimming. Overall, roughly 170 TCR beta chains were annotated as cytomegalovirus-associated. High specificity and sensitivity for cytomegalovirus status were reported for the classifier. The authors later found TCR association rates varying by HLA locus, with DRB1 most and HLA-C fewest.

The sample comprised PBMCs. The receptor comes from a human donor in good health.

CDR3 loop: CASSLGGLAGASTDTQYF. DNA of the CDR3: TGCGCCAGCAGCTTGGGGGGACTAGCGGGGGCCAGCACAGATACGCAGTATTTT. This sequence joins TRBV5-1 and TRBJ2-3, with TRBD2 matching 14 bases. After removal of 0 bases from V and 0 bases from J, the junction contained 3 bases not matched to a gene. The CDR3 is made up of 18 amino acids. The germline V gene has CDR1 SGHRS and CDR2 YFSETQ.